Listed below are T cell receptor beta chains from one sample, sequenced in a study of blood T cell repertoires in COVID-19. Here immunoSEQ multiplex PCR was the method, and the copy in TCRdb shows in-frame clones only, minus some. The sample contains approximately 230,000 clones, approximately 80% of which appear only once. The sample was PBMCs or T cells enriched from blood (not recorded which). Receptors were obtained from a man aged 40-50 years who had recovered from COVID-19. Both conserved end residues are part of each CDR3. D genes are given only for firm matches. Size tells how often a clone was seen (once, few, many) or the class of an expanded clone, and some rows leave it out.

D gene	V gene	J gene	clone size	CDR3 protein	CDR3 DNA
-	TRBV5-1	TRBJ1-1	-	CASSLEQRAHEAFF	TGCGCCAGCAGCTTGGAACAGAGGGCCCATGAAGCTTTCTTT
-	TRBV19	TRBJ1-4	-	CASMVTGWRSGEKLFF	TGTGCCAGTATGGTAACAGGGTGGAGATCGGGTGAAAAACTGTTTTTT
-	TRBV30	TRBJ1-1	-	CAWSPRNTEAFF	TGTGCCTGGAGTCCGAGGAACACTGAAGCTTTCTTT
TRBD1	TRBV24-1	TRBJ2-7	-	CATSEGGLSYEQYF	TGTGCCACCAGTGAAGGGGGCTTGTCCTACGAGCAGTACTTC
-	TRBV12-3/TRBV12-4	TRBJ1-4	-	CASSSSGDEKLFF	TGTGCCAGCAGCTCGAGCGGGGATGAAAAACTGTTTTTT
-	TRBV5-1	TRBJ1-2	-	CASSFGGNYGYTF	TGCGCCAGCAGCTTCGGGGGAAACTATGGCTACACCTTC
TRBD2	TRBV4-3	TRBJ2-3	-	CASSPLAGGTDTQYF	TGCGCCAGCAGCCCCCTAGCGGGGGGCACAGATACGCAGTATTTT
-	TRBV30	TRBJ1-1	-	CAWRIGDLMNTEAFF	TGTGCCTGGAGGATAGGAGACCTAATGAACACTGAAGCTTTCTTT
TRBD1	TRBV7-2	TRBJ1-2	-	CASSLVGTGDYGYTF	TGTGCCAGCAGCTTAGTCGGGACAGGGGACTATGGCTACACCTTC
-	TRBV19	TRBJ2-5	-	CASSINGGFQYF	TGTGCCAGTAGTATAAATGGGGGGTTCCAGTACTTC
TRBD1	TRBV7-9	TRBJ1-6	few	CASSPVGQGNSPLHF	TGTGCCAGCAGCCCAGTGGGACAGGGTAATTCACCCCTCCACTTT
TRBD1	TRBV5-1	TRBJ1-2	-	CASTLAEGAGGYTF	TGCGCCAGCACCCTGGCGGAGGGGGCGGGTGGCTACACCTTC
TRBD1	TRBV3-1/TRBV3-2	TRBJ1-3	-	CASSPGTGGGNTIYF	TGTGCCAGCAGCCCCGGGACAGGAGGAGGAAACACCATATATTTT
-	TRBV27	TRBJ1-6	once	CASLSGPGDNSPLHF	TGTGCCAGCCTTAGCGGTCCGGGGGACAATTCACCCCTCCACTTT
TRBD1	TRBV28	TRBJ1-4	-	CASTDRAVNEKLFF	TGTGCCAGCACCGACAGGGCTGTGAATGAAAAACTGTTTTTT
-	TRBV29-1	TRBJ1-3	-	CSVTAGNTIYF	TGCAGCGTCACAGCTGGAAACACCATATATTTT
TRBD1	TRBV6-5	TRBJ2-2	-	CATSDRRELFF	TGTGCTACCTCGGACAGGCGGGAGCTGTTTTTT
TRBD1	TRBV7-8	TRBJ1-5	-	CASSFDQGARQPQHF	TGTGCCAGCAGCTTCGACCAGGGGGCTCGTCAGCCCCAGCATTTT
TRBD2	TRBV5-5	TRBJ2-5	-	CASSLTSGGETQYF	TGTGCCAGCAGCTTAACTAGCGGGGGGGAGACCCAGTACTTC
-	TRBV11-3	TRBJ2-1	-	CASSFGSVTYNEQFF	TGTGCCAGCAGCTTTGGGAGTGTAACCTACAATGAGCAGTTCTTC
TRBD1	TRBV3-1/TRBV3-2	TRBJ2-7	-	CASSQAGTGSYEQYF	TGTGCCAGCAGCCAAGCCGGGACAGGGTCCTACGAGCAGTACTTC
TRBD1	TRBV2	TRBJ2-1	-	CASGGQGVGEQFF	TGTGCCAGCGGGGGACAGGGAGTGGGTGAGCAGTTCTTC
TRBD1	TRBV28	TRBJ1-5	-	CASSFATGLNQPQHF	TGTGCCAGCAGTTTTGCGACAGGGCTCAATCAGCCCCAGCATTTT
TRBD2	TRBV7-3	TRBJ2-5	-	CASTPYPGGTQYF	TGTGCCAGCACCCCCTATCCGGGAGGGACCCAGTACTTC
-	TRBV11-2	TRBJ2-3	-	CASSPELAKGTQYF	TGTGCCAGCAGCCCAGAACTAGCAAAAGGCACGCAGTATTTT
-	TRBV6-2/TRBV6-3	TRBJ1-5	-	CASSYRGDGNQPQHF	TGTGCCAGCAGTTACCGGGGTGACGGCAATCAGCCCCAGCATTTT
-	TRBV18	TRBJ2-5	-	CASSPAMEETQYF	TGTGCCAGCTCACCCGCTATGGAAGAGACCCAGTACTTC
TRBD1	TRBV11-2	TRBJ1-5	-	CASSLVGGGQPQHF	TGTGCCAGCAGCTTAGTAGGGGGCGGACAGCCCCAGCATTTT
-	TRBV9	TRBJ2-1	-	CASSGGPRDNYNEQFF	TGTGCCAGCAGCGGGGGACCTCGGGACAATTACAATGAGCAGTTCTTC
-	TRBV6-1	TRBJ1-1	-	CASSEVVRGTTEAFF	TGTGCCAGCAGTGAAGTGGTCAGGGGAACCACTGAAGCTTTCTTT
-	TRBV25-1	TRBJ1-4	-	CASSGRVGPHRLDEKLFF	TGTGCCAGCAGTGGGCGGGTTGGACCACACAGACTGGATGAAAAACTGTTTTTT
-	TRBV28	TRBJ2-7	-	CASSLADVIYEQYF	TGTGCCAGCAGTTTAGCGGATGTAATCTACGAGCAGTACTTC
-	TRBV9	TRBJ1-2	-	CASSVDEGYYGYTF	TGTGCCAGCAGCGTAGATGAGGGTTACTATGGCTACACCTTC
-	TRBV6-1	TRBJ1-3	-	CASSEQGNTIYF	TGTGCCAGCAGTGAACAGGGAAACACCATATATTTT
TRBD2	TRBV9	TRBJ2-2	-	CASSPPGGYAGELFF	TGTGCCAGCAGCCCGCCGGGGGGTTACGCCGGGGAGCTGTTTTTT
TRBD2	TRBV3-1/TRBV3-2	TRBJ2-3	-	CASSRHQLAGGSDTQYF	TGTGCCAGCAGCCGACACCAACTAGCGGGGGGATCAGATACGCAGTATTTT
TRBD1	TRBV27	TRBJ1-5	-	CASSLLAGGLDQPQHF	TGTGCCAGCAGTTTATTGGCAGGGGGTTTGGATCAGCCCCAGCATTTT
-	TRBV24-1	TRBJ2-7	-	CATSSSGASAYEQYF	TGTGCCACCAGTTCAAGTGGGGCCTCTGCCTACGAGCAGTACTTC
-	TRBV19	TRBJ1-5	-	CASSIGGSGTQPQHF	TGTGCCAGTAGTATAGGGGGGAGCGGGACTCAGCCCCAGCATTTT
-	TRBV30	TRBJ1-6	once	CAWSAGGGHNSPLHF	TGTGCCTGGAGTGCGGGCGGAGGACATAATTCACCCCTCCACTTT
TRBD1	TRBV6-5	TRBJ1-6	-	CASRAGGSSPLHF	TGTGCCAGCAGGGCAGGGGGCAGTTCACCCCTCCACTTT
TRBD1	TRBV5-4	TRBJ1-4	-	CASSAGGTGGEKLFF	TGTGCCAGCAGCGCCGGCGGGACAGGGGGTGAAAAACTGTTTTTT
TRBD1	TRBV27	TRBJ1-6	-	CASSPRQGDSPLHF	TGTGCCAGCAGTCCCCGACAGGGGGATTCACCCCTCCACTTT
-	TRBV4-1	TRBJ2-1	-	CASSQDLRGNEQFF	TGCGCCAGCAGCCAAGATTTAAGGGGGAATGAGCAGTTCTTC
-	TRBV7-2	TRBJ1-2	few	CASSLEEGGGYTF	TGTGCCAGCAGCTTAGAGGAGGGCGGGGGCTACACCTTC
-	TRBV18	TRBJ1-1	-	CASSLTVGTEAFF	TGTGCCAGCTCACTGACGGTCGGGACTGAAGCTTTCTTT
TRBD1	TRBV19	TRBJ1-2	-	CASSDRGAGPLDDYTF	TGTGCCAGTTCGGACAGGGGGGCCGGCCCCCTCGATGACTACACCTTC
TRBD1	TRBV2	TRBJ2-7	-	CASYRGSDEQYF	TGTGCCAGCTACAGGGGTTCAGACGAGCAGTACTTC
-	TRBV5-1	TRBJ2-7	-	CASSSSVLSYEQYF	TGCGCCAGCAGCTCTAGCGTACTTTCCTACGAGCAGTACTTC
-	TRBV19	TRBJ1-2	once	CASSIERGMGGYTF	TGTGCCAGTAGTATCGAAAGAGGGATGGGGGGCTACACCTTC
-	TRBV9	TRBJ2-4	-	CASSLGLGKNIQYF	TGTGCCAGCTCCCTTGGACTGGGAAAAAACATTCAGTACTTC